This TCR beta chain was recorded in a study of cytomegalovirus exposure and HLA in healthy donors. Study-level findings and limits: Whilst most TCR sequences proved rare, a subset of public TCRs occurred across many donors.

The study ran its PCR with 60 Vbeta and 13 Jbeta primers. Generated by immunoSEQ multiplex PCR, the TCRdb table keeps only in-frame clones and is missing some. This sample has fewer than 95,000 clones, with approximately 68% found just once. A remark on this clone: What it recognizes is unknown.

CDR1 is SNHLY and CDR2 is FYNNEI in the germline V gene. CDR3 length equals 12 residues. Deletions cut 7 bases from V and 2 bases from J, with 7 bases between. This receptor was identified in a woman aged 45-60 years in good health and CMV-seropositive. This chain joins TRBV2 and TRBJ2-3; D uncertain. The specimen sequenced was PBMCs. Here the CDR3 reads CASKEFTDTQYF. The CDR3 nucleotides are TGTGCCAGCAAGGAGTTCACAGATACGCAGTATTTT.